Below are 10 T cell receptor beta chains sequenced from a single sample in a study of T cells after yellow fever vaccination. TCRdb independently ran MiXCR on the 5' RACE reads; one entry per CDR3 protein. The table includes under 55,000 distinct CDR3 sequences, about 6.3% detected once. The sequencing used CD8+ T cells not binding an NS4B(214-222) dextramer, sorted from PBMCs, collected roughly seven weeks after the first yellow fever vaccination. These receptor sequences come from a man aged 18-30 years who received the YFV17D yellow fever vaccine.

The chain employs TRBV5-6 and TRBJ1-1; no clear D. V lost 5 bases, J lost 0 bases, and 11 bases lay in between. The CDR3 length is 14 residues. Germline V gives CDR1 SGHDT, CDR2 YYEEEE. CDR3 sequence (DNA): TGTGCCAGCAGTCGGACGGTTATGAACACTGAAGCTTTCTTT. Protein: CASSRTVMNTEAFF.

This clonotype was observed at least ten times. The chain has TRBV28 and TRBJ2-3, with D perhaps matching TRBD1 (5 bases). V lost 2 bases and J lost 5, with 14 bases in between. Per the germline V gene, CDR1 is MDHEN and CDR2 is SYDVKM. The CDR3 spans 15 residues. As DNA, the CDR3 is TGTGCCAGCAGTTTAGGGGCCCTACAGAGAGATACGCAGTATTTT. As protein: CASSLGALQRDTQYF.

In this sample, this clonotype turned up once. An end of the junction differs from the germline gene, which may be a read error. The chain is built from TRBV14 and TRBJ2-1, with TRBD2 identical over 7 bases. In germline, CDR1 is SGHDN, CDR2 FVKESK. The CDR3 spans 15 residues. CDR3 loop: CASSHLGAGTNAQFF. DNA of the CDR3: TGTGCCAGCAGCCACCTTGGGGCAGGGACTAATGCGCAGTTCTTC. The full variable domain, completed using reference TRBV14 and TRBJ2-1, is EAGVTQFPSHSVIEKGQTVTLRCDPISGHDNLYWYRRVMGKEIKFLLHFVKESKQDESGMPNNRFLAERTGGTYSTLKVQPAELEDSGVYFCASSHLGAGTNAQFFGPGTRLTVL.

This clonotype was counted many times. The chain is built from TRBV6-1 and TRBJ2-7; 9 positions agree with TRBD2. Germline V gene data show CDR1 as MNHNS and CDR2 as SASEGT. V lost 5 bases and J lost 6; bases outside the gene matches: 5. CDR3 length: 13 amino acids. The CDR3 DNA sequence: TGTGCCAGCAGTCCCGGACTAGCGCGCGAGCAGTACTTC. This sequence encodes CASSPGLAREQYF.

This clonotype turned up a few times. J is TRBJ1-4 and V is TRBV12-3 or TRBV12-4, with a possible D match to TRBD1 (5 bases). With 6 bases removed from V and 0 bases from J, the gap between germline ends came to 20 bases. The CDR3 spans 18 residues. The CDR3, as DNA: TGTGCCAGCAGATCTGACAGCGTGGCGGGATCAACTAATGAAAAACTGTTTTTT. Its protein is CASRSDSVAGSTNEKLFF.

This clonotype was counted ten times or more. The J gene is TRBJ2-7, the V gene TRBV7-9; 7 positions match TRBD1. CDR3 length: 14 amino acids. From germline, CDR1 is SEHNR and CDR2 FQNEAQ (reference sequence). V lost 5 bases, J lost 2 bases, and 6 bases stayed unmatched. CDR3 amino acids: CASSLSGTAYEQYF. CDR3 nucleotide sequence: TGTGCCAGCAGCCTCTCCGGGACAGCCTACGAGCAGTACTTC.

The rearrangement links TRBV4-1 to TRBJ1-5; D is unclear. In germline, CDR1 is MGHRA, CDR2 YSYEKL. The CDR3 covers 14 residues. V lost 1 base and J 6 bases, leaving 10 bases between the germline ends. CDR3 sequence reads: CASSQGITRQPQHF. DNA of the CDR3: TGCGCCAGCAGCCAAGGAATTACCCGTCAGCCCCAGCATTTT.

In its sample, this clonotype was seen a few times. The V gene is TRBV7-8, the J gene TRBJ2-7; no clear D. There are 15 residues in the CDR3. The ends were cut back, 2 bases at V and 0 bases at J, with 11 bases in the middle. Germline V gene lookup returns CDR1 SGHVS and CDR2 FQNEAQ. The CDR3 spells CASSLIVSTSYEQYF. CDR3 sequence (DNA): TGTGCCAGCAGCTTAATTGTCAGTACCTCCTACGAGCAGTACTTC.

The sample holds many counts of this clonotype. This sequence joins TRBV6-2 or TRBV6-3 and TRBJ2-3; D uncertain. CDR1 and CDR2 (germline): MNHEY, SVGEGT. CDR3 length: 11 amino acids. Deletions cut 5 bases from V and 4 bases from J, with 4 bases between. CDR3 sequence (DNA): TGTGCCAGCAGTCGGCCAGATACGCAGTATTTT. As protein: CASSRPDTQYF.

This clonotype appeared a few times. The genes are TRBV4-1 and TRBJ2-6, with D perhaps matching TRBD2 (5 bases). Per germline, CDR1 MGHRA and CDR2 YSYEKL. V was clipped by 6 bases and J by 9 bases, with 30 bases between them. CDR3 length: 19 residues. DNA of the CDR3: TGCGCCAGCAGTATCCGCGGACCGTCAGGAATAGATCGGGGCAACGTCCTGACTTTC. It is translated as CASSIRGPSGIDRGNVLTF.